This paragraph covers one T cell receptor beta chain sequence. The data originate from a study of CD8+ T cells in alopecia areata. cDNA serving as the sequencing template came from extracted, reverse transcribed RNA. The data were produced by immunoSEQ multiplex PCR, yet TCRdb's version contains in-frame clones alone and is incomplete. The repertoire holds roughly 110,000 clones, with roughly 84% as singletons. Described treatment: oral pan-JAK inhibitor, 5-10 mg twice daily. The CDR3 totals 15 residues. Germline V gene sequence: CDR1 ENHRY, CDR2 SYGVKD. V was clipped by 6 bases and J by 0 bases; unmatched bases: 8.

The source is a human donor with alopecia areata. The material was CD8+ T cells sorted from blood, obtained at week 24, from a patient treated with tofacitinib. The chain has TRBV10-3 and TRBJ2-7, with TRBD2 identical over 7 bases. This CDR3 is CAIREAGVSSYEQYF. The CDR3 bases are TGTGCCATCAGGGAGGCGGGGGTTAGCTCCTACGAGCAGTACTTC.